This T cell receptor (beta chain) was sequenced in a study of a mutant IDH1 vaccine in newly diagnosed glioma. For the study at large: Vaccines were begun 4-6 weeks after radiotherapy alone, or with temozolomide cycles. Treated individuals were approximately 60% male and 37.5% female, averaging approximately 40 years of age. Earlier treatment was radiotherapy, temozolomide, or both, with most getting both.

There are a few counts of this clone. Its antigen is unknown. Time point of the sample: week 35, safety follow-up. Each dose delivered 300 ug of mutant IDH1 20-mer peptide subcutaneously with imiquimod. Some clones are missing from TCRdb's copy, which holds only in-frame ones; the method was immunoSEQ multiplex PCR. The repertoire consists of 60,000 or so clones, with 80% to 90% occurring once and the leading ten covering around 4.6%. The CDR3 runs 14 residues. V was trimmed by 7 bases and J by 1 base, leaving 13 bases between them. Germline V gene data show CDR1 as MDHEN and CDR2 as SYDVKM. The specimen comprised PBMCs, sampled from a glioma patient whose treatment included an IDH1 peptide vaccine. The sequence was obtained from a man in his thirties or forties with glioma. The genes are TRBV28 and TRBJ1-2, with D perhaps matching TRBD1 (5 bases). The CDR3 nucleotides are TGTGCCAGCATCTCCCAGGGTGGTAACTATGGCTACACCTTC. Translated: CASISQGGNYGYTF.